Listed below are T cell receptor beta chains from one sample, sequenced in a study of identical twins. TCRdb redid the calling of the 5' RACE reads with MiXCR, one entry per CDR3 protein. The sample contains around 570,000 distinct CDR3 sequences, 9.6% of which appear only once. This sample also appeared in a second study, on yellow fever vaccine responses in identical twins.

The sample taken for sequencing was PBMCs. The receptor source for this set is a woman under 30 in good health. Each CDR3 is given with its conserved first and last residue. The order of the fields is V gene, D gene, J gene, clone size, CDR3 DNA, CDR3 protein. D genes are given only for firm matches. Clone size, where shown, is once, few, many, or a class for clones that have expanded.

TRBV29-1,NA,TRBJ2-7,many,TGCAGCGTTGAAGGTTTCGCAGGGAACTACGAGCAGTACTTC,CSVEGFAGNYEQYF
TRBV5-1,TRBD2,TRBJ2-2,NA,TGCGCCAGCAGCTTGGAGGTTCTAGCGGGAGGGTCCACCGGGGAGCTGTTTTTT,CASSLEVLAGGSTGELFF
TRBV29-1,NA,TRBJ1-2,few,TGCAGCGTTGGAGACAGGTTCTGGGCTGGCTACACCTTC,CSVGDRFWAGYTF
TRBV6-5,NA,TRBJ1-2,many,TGTGCCAGCAGTTACTCGGAAAGGGGTGGCTATGGCTACACCTTC,CASSYSERGGYGYTF
TRBV7-6,TRBD2,TRBJ2-1,NA,TGTGCCAGCAGCGCCGGGACTAGCGGGAGGGCCAGCGACAATGAGCAGTTCTTC,CASSAGTSGRASDNEQFF
TRBV24-1,TRBD2,TRBJ2-3,many,TGTGCCACCAGTGACCGGACTAGCGGGAGTCTGGATACGCAGTATTTT,CATSDRTSGSLDTQYF
TRBV7-9,TRBD1,TRBJ2-1,many,TGTGCCAGCAGCTTAGGGGACAGGGGGAATGAGCAGTTCTTC,CASSLGDRGNEQFF
TRBV27,TRBD1,TRBJ2-7,many,TGTGCCAGCAGTTTATACAGGGGCACCTACGAGCAGTACTTC,CASSLYRGTYEQYF
TRBV5-4,TRBD2,TRBJ2-4,many,TGTGCCAGCAGCTTTGCGGGAGCCCTAGCCAAAAACATTCAGTACTTC,CASSFAGALAKNIQYF
TRBV28,NA,TRBJ1-6,many,TGTGCCAGCAGTTTCGAGGGCGCGAAATCACCCCTCCACTTT,CASSFEGAKSPLHF
TRBV12-3/TRBV12-4,NA,TRBJ2-7,many,TGTGCCAGCAGTTTACCGGCCTCCTACGAGCAGTACTTC,CASSLPASYEQYF
TRBV2,TRBD1,TRBJ1-4,many,TGTGCCAGCAGGATGATGACAGGGTCGGCTGAAAAACTGTTTTTT,CASRMMTGSAEKLFF
TRBV6-5,TRBD1,TRBJ1-2,few,TGTGCCAGCAGCTCGACAGGGACTGGCTACACCTTC,CASSSTGTGYTF
TRBV20-1,TRBD1,TRBJ1-5,NA,TGCAGTGCTAGAGACAGGACAGGGGATCAGCCCCAGCATTTT,CSARDRTGDQPQHF
TRBV6-1,TRBD2,TRBJ2-1,few,TGTGCCAGCAAACCAAGCGGGGCCTACAATGAGCAGTTCTTC,CASKPSGAYNEQFF
TRBV6-2/TRBV6-3,TRBD2,TRBJ2-1,NA,TGTGCCAGCAGTACCGAAGCGGGGGGGACTAATGAGCAGTTCTTC,CASSTEAGGTNEQFF
TRBV7-2,NA,TRBJ2-7,NA,TGTGCCAGCGCCACAATGGAATCCTACGAGCAGTACTTC,CASATMESYEQYF
TRBV9,NA,TRBJ1-1,few,TGTGCCAGCAGCGCCCTAACAGGGTACTACACTGAAGCTTTCTTT,CASSALTGYYTEAFF
TRBV12-3/TRBV12-4,NA,TRBJ1-1,few,TGTGCCAGCAGTTTACCATTTATCGGAGAAGCTTTCTTT,CASSLPFIGEAFF
TRBV20-1,NA,TRBJ2-1,NA,TGCAGTGCTAGAAGACCGGGACGGTTAAGAGATGAGCAGTTCTTC,CSARRPGRLRDEQFF
TRBV28,NA,TRBJ2-3,few,TGTGCCAGCAGTCCCCCCCGGGGGCCAGATACGCAGTATTTT,CASSPPRGPDTQYF
TRBV6-1,NA,TRBJ2-3,many,TGTGCCAGCAGTGAGAGGGAGACAGATACGCAGTATTTT,CASSERETDTQYF
TRBV7-2,TRBD1,TRBJ2-5,many,TGTGCCAGCAGCCCCGGGACAGGTCGGGAGACCCAGTACTTC,CASSPGTGRETQYF
TRBV10-3,NA,TRBJ1-5,few,TGTGCCATCAGTGAGTGGTCAGGGCAGGGGAGCAATCAGCCCCAGCATTTT,CAISEWSGQGSNQPQHF
TRBV5-1,NA,TRBJ2-3,many,TGCGCCAGCAGCTTGAACACCCTAGGGAACACAGATACGCAGTATTTT,CASSLNTLGNTDTQYF
TRBV20-1,TRBD2,TRBJ2-7,NA,TGCAGTGCTCCCAATTACAGCGGGGAAACCTACGAGCAGTACTTC,CSAPNYSGETYEQYF
TRBV12-3/TRBV12-4,TRBD2,TRBJ2-7,many,TGTGCCAGCAGTTTAGGGACTAGTCTCGAGCAGTACTTC,CASSLGTSLEQYF
TRBV10-2,NA,TRBJ2-6,NA,TGCGCCAGCAGTGAGTCATGGTCGGAGGCAGTCGCGGGGGCCAACGTCCTGACTTTC,CASSESWSEAVAGANVLTF
TRBV12-3/TRBV12-4,NA,TRBJ2-6,NA,TGTGCCATCAGTCAAAACAAATTGGGGGAGTCTGGGGCCAACGTCCTGACTTTC,CAISQNKLGESGANVLTF
TRBV5-1,TRBD2,TRBJ2-7,NA,TGCGCCAGCAGCTTGTGGGGGGGGAATTACGAGCAGTACTTC,CASSLWGGNYEQYF
TRBV19,NA,TRBJ2-2,NA,TGTGCCAGTAGGGAAGCGGGGAACACCGGGGAGCTGTTTTTT,CASREAGNTGELFF
TRBV15,NA,TRBJ2-2,many,TGTGCCACCAGCAGGGAGCGGGTCGGGGAGCTGTTTTTT,CATSRERVGELFF
TRBV2,NA,TRBJ1-6,few,TGTGCCAGCAGTGAAGCGCCGTGGGGTTCACCCCTCCACTTT,CASSEAPWGSPLHF
TRBV18,NA,TRBJ2-5,few,TGTGCCAGCTCGTCGTCGAGGGAAGAGACCCAGTACTTC,CASSSSREETQYF
TRBV5-6,NA,TRBJ1-3,few,TGTGCCAGCAGCTCCCTGGAAATCTCGGGAAACACCATATATTTT,CASSSLEISGNTIYF
TRBV3-1,NA,TRBJ1-1,NA,TGTGCCAGCAGCCAAGGCATGAGAAACACTGAAGCTTTCTTT,CASSQGMRNTEAFF
TRBV29-1,NA,TRBJ1-4,many,TGCAGCGTTGGGGGGAGGATTGGTGAAAAACTGTTTTTT,CSVGGRIGEKLFF
TRBV6-2/TRBV6-3,TRBD1,TRBJ2-7,few,TGTGCCAGCAGTTACGGGACAGAGGAAACCTACGAGCAGTACTTC,CASSYGTEETYEQYF
TRBV5-1,TRBD1,TRBJ1-1,NA,TGCGCCAGCAGCGCGGGACAGGAGAACACTGAAGCTTTCTTT,CASSAGQENTEAFF
TRBV29-1,NA,TRBJ2-7,NA,TGCAGCGTTCGACAGAACTCCTACGAGCAGTACTTC,CSVRQNSYEQYF
TRBV5-1,TRBD1,TRBJ2-7,many,TGCGCCAGCAGCCCGGACAGGGGCACCTACGAGCAGTACTTC,CASSPDRGTYEQYF
TRBV10-3,NA,TRBJ1-1,NA,TGTGCCATCAGTGTGGCAGGGGTACGGGAAGCTTTCTTT,CAISVAGVREAFF
TRBV6-2/TRBV6-3,TRBD1,TRBJ2-1,few,TGTGCCAGCAGTTACCCCCCGACTGGGACAGGGTATTACAATGAGCAGTTCTTC,CASSYPPTGTGYYNEQFF
TRBV2,NA,TRBJ2-2,few,TGTGCCAGCAGTCCCCGGAGTCTTGGTACCGGGGAGCTGTTTTTT,CASSPRSLGTGELFF
TRBV14,TRBD2,TRBJ2-7,many,TGTGCCAGCAGCCAAGCGAGACTAGCGGGAGGCCGCTACGAGCAGTACTTC,CASSQARLAGGRYEQYF
TRBV5-6,TRBD1,TRBJ2-5,many,TGTGCCAGCAGCTGGACAGGGGCGGAGACCCAGTACTTC,CASSWTGAETQYF
TRBV7-9,NA,TRBJ2-5,NA,TGTGCCAGCAGCTTAACACAGAACCAAGAGACCCAGTACTTC,CASSLTQNQETQYF
TRBV15,NA,TRBJ1-6,once,TGTGCCACCAGCAGAGATTGGAGTTCTTCACCCCTCCACTTT,CATSRDWSSSPLHF
TRBV3-1,TRBD1,TRBJ2-1,few,TGTGCCAGCAGCCAACGACAGGGGAACTCCTATTACAATGAGCAGTTCTTC,CASSQRQGNSYYNEQFF
TRBV20-1,NA,TRBJ2-7,NA,TGCAGTCCCAGCAAAGGGCAGCTAAAGCATCCCTACGAGCAGTACTTC,CSPSKGQLKHPYEQYF
TRBV5-5,NA,TRBJ2-7,many,TGTGCCAGCAGCTTGGGGACGGCTCCCTACGAGCAGTACTTC,CASSLGTAPYEQYF
TRBV21-1,NA,TRBJ2-7,many,TGTGCCAGCAGCAAAGCTCCAGGACTAGCGGGAGGAACCTACGAGCAGTACTTC,CASSKAPGLAGGTYEQYF
TRBV7-9,NA,TRBJ2-3,NA,TGTGCCAGCAGCTTTGAAGTCGGAGGCACAGATACGCAGTATTTT,CASSFEVGGTDTQYF
TRBV6-5,NA,TRBJ2-1,NA,TGTGCCACCATCAGGGTGGGCGAGCAGTTCTTC,CATIRVGEQFF
TRBV5-1,TRBD1,TRBJ2-2,many,TGCGCCAGCAGCTCCGACAGGGGGCTGGACACCGGGGAGCTGTTTTTT,CASSSDRGLDTGELFF
TRBV2,TRBD2,TRBJ2-1,NA,TGTGCCAGCAGGGAGCGGGGTTACAATGAGCAGTTCTTC,CASRERGYNEQFF